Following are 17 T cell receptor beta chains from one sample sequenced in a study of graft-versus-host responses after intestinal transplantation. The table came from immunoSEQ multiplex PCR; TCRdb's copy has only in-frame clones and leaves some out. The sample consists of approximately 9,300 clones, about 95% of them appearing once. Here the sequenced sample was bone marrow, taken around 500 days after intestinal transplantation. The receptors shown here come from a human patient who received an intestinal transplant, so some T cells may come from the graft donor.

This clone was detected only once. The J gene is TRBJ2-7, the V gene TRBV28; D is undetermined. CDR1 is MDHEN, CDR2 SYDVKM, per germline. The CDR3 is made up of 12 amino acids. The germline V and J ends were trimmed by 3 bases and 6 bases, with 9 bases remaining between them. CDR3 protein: CASSFELSEQYF. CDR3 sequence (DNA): TGTGCCAGCAGTTTTGAGTTGAGCGAGCAGTACTTC.

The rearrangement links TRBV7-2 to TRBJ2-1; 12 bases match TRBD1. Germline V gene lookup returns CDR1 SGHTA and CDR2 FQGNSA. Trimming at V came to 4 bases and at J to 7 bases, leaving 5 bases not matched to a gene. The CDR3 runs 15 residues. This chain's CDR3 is CASSYRDRGQNEQFF. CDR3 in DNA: TGTGCCAGCAGCTACCGGGACAGGGGGCAGAATGAGCAGTTCTTC.

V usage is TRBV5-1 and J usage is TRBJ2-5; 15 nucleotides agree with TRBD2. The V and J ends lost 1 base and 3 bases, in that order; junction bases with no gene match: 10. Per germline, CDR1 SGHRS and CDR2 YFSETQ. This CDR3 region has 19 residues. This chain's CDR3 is CASSLFPGLAGGGEETQYF. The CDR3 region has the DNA TGCGCCAGCAGCTTGTTTCCGGGACTAGCGGGAGGAGGGGAAGAGACCCAGTACTTC.

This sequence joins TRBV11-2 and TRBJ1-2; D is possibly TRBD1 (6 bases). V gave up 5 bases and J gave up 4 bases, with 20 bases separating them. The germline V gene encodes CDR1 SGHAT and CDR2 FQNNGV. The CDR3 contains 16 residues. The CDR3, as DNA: TGTGCCAGCAGCCTAACCCCAGGGGAGACTGGCTATGGCTACACCTTC. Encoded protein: CASSLTPGETGYGYTF.

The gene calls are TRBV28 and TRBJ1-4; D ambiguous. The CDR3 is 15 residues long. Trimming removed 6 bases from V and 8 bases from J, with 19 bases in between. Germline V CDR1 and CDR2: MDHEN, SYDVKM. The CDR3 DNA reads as TGTGCCAGCAGAACCCCCGCTTTGGGTTTAGAAAAACTGTTTTTT. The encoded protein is CASRTPALGLEKLFF.

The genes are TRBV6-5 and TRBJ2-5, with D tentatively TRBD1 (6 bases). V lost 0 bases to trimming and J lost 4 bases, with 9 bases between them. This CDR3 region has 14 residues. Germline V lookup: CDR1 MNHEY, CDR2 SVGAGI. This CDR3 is CASSYSTGIETQYF. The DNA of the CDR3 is TGTGCCAGCAGTTACTCTACAGGGATAGAGACCCAGTACTTC.

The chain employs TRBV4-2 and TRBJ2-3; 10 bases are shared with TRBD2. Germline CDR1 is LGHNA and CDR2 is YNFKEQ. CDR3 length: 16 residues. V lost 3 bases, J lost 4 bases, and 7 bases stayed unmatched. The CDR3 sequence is CASSQIGTSDPDTQYF. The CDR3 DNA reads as TGTGCCAGCAGCCAGATTGGGACTAGCGACCCAGATACGCAGTATTTT.

The CDR3 DNA follows: TGTGCCAGCAGCTCTTCCGGGTACGGCAACTATGGCTACACCTTC. Its protein product is CASSSSGYGNYGYTF. This sequence joins TRBV28 and TRBJ1-2, with D unclear. V was cut by 6 bases and J by 2 bases, with 16 bases left in between. This CDR3 is built from 15 residues. Germline V gives CDR1 MDHEN, CDR2 SYDVKM.

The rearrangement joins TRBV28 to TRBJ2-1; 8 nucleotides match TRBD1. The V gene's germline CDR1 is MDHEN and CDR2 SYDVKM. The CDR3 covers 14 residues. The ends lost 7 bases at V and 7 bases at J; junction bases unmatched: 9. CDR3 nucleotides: TGTGCCAGCATGTCCTCGGGACAGGCTAATGAGCAGTTCTTC. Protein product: CASMSSGQANEQFF.

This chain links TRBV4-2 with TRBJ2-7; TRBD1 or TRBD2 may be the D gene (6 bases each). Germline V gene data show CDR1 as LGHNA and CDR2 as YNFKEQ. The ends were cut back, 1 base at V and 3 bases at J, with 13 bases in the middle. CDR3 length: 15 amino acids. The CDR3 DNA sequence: TGTGCCAGCAGCCAAGTAGGGGGGCTCAGCTACGAGCAGTACTTC. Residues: CASSQVGGLSYEQYF.

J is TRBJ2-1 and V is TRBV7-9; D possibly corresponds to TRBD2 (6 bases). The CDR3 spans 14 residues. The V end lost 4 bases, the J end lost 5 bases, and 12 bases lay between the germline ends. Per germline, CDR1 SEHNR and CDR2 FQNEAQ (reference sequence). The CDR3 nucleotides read TGTGCCAGCAGCTCCCCCACTAGCAACAATGAGCAGTTCTTC. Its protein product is CASSSPTSNNEQFF.

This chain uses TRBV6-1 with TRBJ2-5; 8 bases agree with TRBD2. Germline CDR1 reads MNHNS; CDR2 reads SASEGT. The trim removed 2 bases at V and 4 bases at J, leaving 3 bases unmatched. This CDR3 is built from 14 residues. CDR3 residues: CASSESLAGETQYF. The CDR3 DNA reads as TGTGCCAGCAGTGAAAGTCTAGCGGGAGAGACCCAGTACTTC.

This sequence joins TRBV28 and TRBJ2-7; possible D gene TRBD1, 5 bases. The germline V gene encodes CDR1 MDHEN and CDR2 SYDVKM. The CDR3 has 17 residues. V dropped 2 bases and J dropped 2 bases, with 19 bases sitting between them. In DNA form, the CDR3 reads TGTGCCAGCAGTTTAGGGGCTGGGATCTACCTCCCCTACGAGCAGTACTTC. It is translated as CASSLGAGIYLPYEQYF. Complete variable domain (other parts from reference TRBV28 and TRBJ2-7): DVKVTQSSRYLVKRTGEKVFLECVQDMDHENMFWYRQDPGLGLRLIYFSYDVKMKEKGDIPEGYSVSREKKERFSLILESASTNQTSMYLCASSLGAGIYLPYEQYFGPGTRLTVT.

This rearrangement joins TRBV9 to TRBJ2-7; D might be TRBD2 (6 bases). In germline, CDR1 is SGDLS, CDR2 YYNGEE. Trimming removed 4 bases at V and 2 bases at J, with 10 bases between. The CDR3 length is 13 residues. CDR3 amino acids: CASSPGLPYEQYF. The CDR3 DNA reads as TGTGCCAGCAGCCCGGGACTCCCCTACGAGCAGTACTTC. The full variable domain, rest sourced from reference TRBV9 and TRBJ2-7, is DSGVTQTPKHLITATGQRVTLRCSPRSGDLSVYWYQQSLDQGLQFLIQYYNGEERAKGNILERFSAQQFPDLHSELNLSSLELGDSALYFCASSPGLPYEQYFGPGTRLTVT.

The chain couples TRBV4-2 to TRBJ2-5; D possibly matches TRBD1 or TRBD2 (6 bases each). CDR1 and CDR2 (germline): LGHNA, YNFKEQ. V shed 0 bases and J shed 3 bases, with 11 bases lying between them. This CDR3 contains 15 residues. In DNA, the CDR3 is TGTGCCAGCAGCCAAGAAGGGGGGACGGAAGAGACCCAGTACTTC. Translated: CASSQEGGTEETQYF.

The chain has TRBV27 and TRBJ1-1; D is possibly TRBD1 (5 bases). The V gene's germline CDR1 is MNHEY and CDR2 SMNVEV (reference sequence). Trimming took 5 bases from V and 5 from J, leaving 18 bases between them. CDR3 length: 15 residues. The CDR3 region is CASSLSGAGMTEAFF. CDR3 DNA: TGTGCCAGCAGTCTCTCCGGGGCAGGGATGACTGAAGCTTTCTTT.

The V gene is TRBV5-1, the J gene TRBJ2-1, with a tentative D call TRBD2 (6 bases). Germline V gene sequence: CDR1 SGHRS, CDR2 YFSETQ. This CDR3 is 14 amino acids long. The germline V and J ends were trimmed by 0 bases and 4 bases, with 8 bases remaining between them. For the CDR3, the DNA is TGCGCCAGCAGCTTGGCGGGAGCATACAATGAGCAGTTCTTC. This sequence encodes CASSLAGAYNEQFF.